The rows below give T cell receptor beta chains drawn from one sample of a study of CD8 T cells in Susac syndrome. TCRdb reprocessed the immunoSEQ multiplex PCR reads via MiXCR and lists one record per CDR3 protein. The sample lists 210,000 or so distinct CDR3 sequences, 92% occurring once. The sequencing sample was made of CD8+ T cells from PBMCs. Every receptor here comes from a human donor with multiple sclerosis. The CDR3 runs from the conserved cysteine through the conserved F or W. Fields, in order: V gene, clone size, D gene, J gene, CDR3 protein, CDR3 DNA. The D gene is left open where the match is weak. Clone size is stated in some rows and not others, as once, few, many or a class when expanded.

TRBV7-6	NA	TRBD2	TRBJ2-5	CASRISSGSGETQYF	TGTGCCAGCAGAATTTCCAGCGGGAGCGGAGAGACCCAGTACTTC
TRBV15	NA	NA	TRBJ2-4	CATSRGRGKNIQYF	TGTGCCACCAGCAGAGGACGCGGCAAAAACATTCAGTACTTC
TRBV12-3/TRBV12-4	NA	NA	TRBJ2-1	CASSLTRPGEQFF	TGTGCCAGCAGTTTGACCCGGCCCGGTGAGCAGTTCTTC
TRBV5-6	NA	NA	TRBJ2-5	CASSFSLQETQYF	TGTGCCAGCAGCTTCAGCCTACAAGAGACCCAGTACTTC
TRBV5-6	NA	TRBD1	TRBJ2-1	CASSQFTYRGDPNEQFF	TGTGCCAGCAGCCAATTTACCTACAGGGGGGACCCCAATGAGCAGTTCTTC
TRBV4-2	NA	NA	TRBJ2-1	CASSQVAEDNEQFF	TGTGCCAGCAGCCAAGTGGCGGAGGACAATGAGCAGTTCTTC
TRBV5-6	NA	NA	TRBJ1-4	CASSLDDEKLFF	TGTGCCAGCAGCCTTGACGATGAAAAACTGTTTTTT
TRBV5-1	NA	NA	TRBJ2-1	CASSPGLPSHEGEQFF	TGCGCCAGCAGTCCAGGACTCCCCTCGCACGAAGGAGAGCAGTTCTTC
TRBV7-9	NA	NA	TRBJ2-3	CASSLWATTDTQYF	TGTGCCAGCAGCTTATGGGCTACCACAGATACGCAGTATTTT
TRBV30	once	NA	TRBJ1-5	CAWSPGGQPQHF	TGTGCCTGGAGCCCGGGAGGTCAGCCCCAGCATTTT
TRBV9	NA	NA	TRBJ1-1	CASSATGGRAEAFF	TGTGCCAGCAGCGCCACGGGGGGTAGGGCTGAAGCTTTCTTT
TRBV30	NA	TRBD2	TRBJ2-3	CAWSGGTSGVTDTQYF	TGTGCCTGGAGTGGGGGGACTAGCGGGGTCACAGATACGCAGTATTTT
TRBV6-1	NA	TRBD1	TRBJ2-3	CASNLGQGYTDTQYF	TGTGCCAGCAATTTGGGACAGGGGTACACAGATACGCAGTATTTT
TRBV4-3	NA	NA	TRBJ2-3	CASSQAGERVTF	TGCGCCAGCAGCCAAGCCGGCGAGCGGGTCACTTTT
TRBV7-6	NA	NA	TRBJ2-3	CASSLAITDTQYF	TGTGCCAGCAGCTTAGCTATCACAGATACGCAGTATTTT
TRBV4-1	once	NA	TRBJ2-7	CASSQVRTASEQYF	TGCGCCAGCAGCCAAGTAAGGACAGCGAGCGAGCAGTACTTC
TRBV5-6	NA	NA	TRBJ2-7	CASSLGVTAYEQYF	TGTGCCAGCAGCTTGGGGGTCACAGCTTACGAGCAGTACTTC
TRBV4-1	NA	NA	TRBJ2-3	CASSQDGVGAGATDTQYF	TGCGCCAGCAGCCAAGATGGGGTGGGAGCGGGCGCCACAGATACGCAGTATTTT
TRBV19	NA	NA	TRBJ2-3	CASSMGVTLDTQYF	TGTGCCAGTAGTATGGGGGTAACCTTAGATACGCAGTATTTT
TRBV9	NA	TRBD2	TRBJ2-1	CASSGLAGGGEQFF	TGTGCCAGCAGCGGACTAGCGGGAGGAGGTGAGCAGTTCTTC
TRBV7-9	NA	NA	TRBJ2-5	CASSLEPGETQYF	TGTGCCAGCAGCTTAGAGCCGGGGGAGACCCAGTACTTC
TRBV20-1	NA	NA	TRBJ2-1	CSARDHLAISYNEQFF	TGCAGTGCTAGAGATCATCTTGCGATCTCCTACAATGAGCAGTTCTTC
TRBV19	NA	TRBD2	TRBJ2-3	CASSIWGLAEADTQYF	TGTGCCAGTAGTATATGGGGACTAGCGGAGGCGGATACGCAGTATTTT
TRBV18	NA	TRBD1	TRBJ2-6	CASSRDSLISGANVLTF	TGTGCCAGCTCTCGGGACAGTCTCATCTCTGGGGCCAACGTCCTGACTTTC
TRBV12-3/TRBV12-4	NA	NA	TRBJ1-5	CASSPSRQPQHF	TGTGCCAGCAGTCCCAGTCGGCAGCCCCAGCATTTT
TRBV6-5	NA	TRBD2	TRBJ2-3	CASSYSLRLAPDTQYF	TGTGCCAGCAGTTACTCCTTACGACTAGCTCCAGATACGCAGTATTTT
TRBV4-3	NA	NA	TRBJ2-1	CASSQAYRRVAYNEQFF	TGCGCCAGCAGCCAAGCCTACCGCAGGGTGGCCTACAATGAGCAGTTCTTC
TRBV9	once	NA	TRBJ2-1	CASSVPRGEQFF	TGTGCCAGCAGCGTGCCCCGGGGGGAGCAGTTCTTC
TRBV19	once	TRBD1	TRBJ2-5	CASSPTGAGETQYF	TGTGCCAGTAGTCCGACAGGGGCGGGGGAGACCCAGTACTTC
TRBV7-9	few	NA	TRBJ2-7	CASSWDVSEQYF	TGTGCCAGCAGCTGGGACGTCTCCGAGCAGTACTTC
TRBV7-9	NA	NA	TRBJ1-1	CASSSAQLHILAFF	TGTGCCAGCAGCTCCGCGCAGCTTCATATTCTCGCTTTCTTT
TRBV2	NA	NA	TRBJ1-5	CAGGAEDQPQHF	TGTGCCGGCGGGGCGGAGGATCAGCCCCAGCATTTT
TRBV9	NA	NA	TRBJ2-3	CASSVAGDQSDTQYF	TGTGCCAGCAGCGTAGCGGGGGATCAATCAGATACGCAGTATTTT
TRBV3-1	NA	TRBD1	TRBJ2-1	CASSPLLNRGPSNEQFF	TGTGCCAGCAGCCCACTATTGAACAGGGGTCCCTCCAATGAGCAGTTCTTC
TRBV27	NA	NA	TRBJ1-2	CASSTGVTNYGYTF	TGTGCCAGCAGCACCGGGGTTACTAACTATGGCTACACCTTC